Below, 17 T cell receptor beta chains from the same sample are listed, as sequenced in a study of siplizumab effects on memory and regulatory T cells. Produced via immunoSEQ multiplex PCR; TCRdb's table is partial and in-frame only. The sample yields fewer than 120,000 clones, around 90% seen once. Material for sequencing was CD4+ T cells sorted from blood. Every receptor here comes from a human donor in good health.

CDR3 region: CASSLDRTNEKLFF. The CDR3 DNA is TGCGCCAGCAGCTTGGACAGGACTAATGAAAAACTGTTTTTT. The rearrangement links TRBV5-1 to TRBJ1-4, with D possibly being TRBD1 (5 bases). This CDR3 region has 14 residues. V lost 0 bases to trimming and J lost 2 bases, with 5 bases between them. CDR1 is SGHRS and CDR2 is YFSETQ in the germline V gene.

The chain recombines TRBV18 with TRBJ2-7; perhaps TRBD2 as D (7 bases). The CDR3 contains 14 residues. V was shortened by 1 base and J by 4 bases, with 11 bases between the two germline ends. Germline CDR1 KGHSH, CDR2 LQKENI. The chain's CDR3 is CASSPQGGEYEQYF. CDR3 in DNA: TGTGCCAGCTCACCACAGGGGGGGGAATACGAGCAGTACTTC.

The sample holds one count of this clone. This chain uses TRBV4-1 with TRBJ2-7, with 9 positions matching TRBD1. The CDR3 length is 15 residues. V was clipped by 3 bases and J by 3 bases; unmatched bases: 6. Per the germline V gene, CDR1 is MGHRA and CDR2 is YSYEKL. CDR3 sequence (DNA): TGCGCCAGCAGCCATGGACAGGGGAGGTTCTACGAGCAGTACTTC. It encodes CASSHGQGRFYEQYF.

CDR3 bases: TGCGCCAGCAGCCAAGAGAGGAACTTTGAAGCTTTCTTT. Translating gives CASSQERNFEAFF. The chain couples TRBV4-1 to TRBJ1-1; D gene unclear. The CDR3 covers 13 residues. Trimming cost V 0 bases and J 7 bases, with 9 bases left between them. Per the germline V gene, CDR1 is MGHRA and CDR2 is YSYEKL.

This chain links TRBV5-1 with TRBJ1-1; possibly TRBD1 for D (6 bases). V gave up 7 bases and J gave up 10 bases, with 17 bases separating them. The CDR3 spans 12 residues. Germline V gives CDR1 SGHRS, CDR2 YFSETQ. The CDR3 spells CASGGVGTTAFF. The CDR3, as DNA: TGCGCCAGCGGGGGAGTGGGGACAACAGCTTTCTTT.

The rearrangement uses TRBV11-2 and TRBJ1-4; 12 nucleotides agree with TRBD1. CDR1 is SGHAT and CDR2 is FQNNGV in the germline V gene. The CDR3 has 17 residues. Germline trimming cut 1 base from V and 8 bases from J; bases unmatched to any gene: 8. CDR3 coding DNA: TGTGCCAGCAGCTTAGGGGACAGGGGGCCCTTCGGGGAAAAACTGTTTTTT. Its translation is CASSLGDRGPFGEKLFF.

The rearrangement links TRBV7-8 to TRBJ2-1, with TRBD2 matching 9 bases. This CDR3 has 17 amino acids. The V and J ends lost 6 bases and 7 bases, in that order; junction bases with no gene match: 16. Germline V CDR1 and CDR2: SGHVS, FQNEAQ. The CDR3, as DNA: TGTGCCAGCAGTCAAGTCCTTAGCGGGGGTCTACGGAATGAGCAGTTCTTC. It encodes CASSQVLSGGLRNEQFF.

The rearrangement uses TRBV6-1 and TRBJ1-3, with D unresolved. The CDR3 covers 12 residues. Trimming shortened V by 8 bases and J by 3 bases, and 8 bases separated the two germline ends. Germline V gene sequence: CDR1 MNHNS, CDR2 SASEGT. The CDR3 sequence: CASATDGNTIYF. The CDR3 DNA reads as TGTGCCAGCGCCACCGATGGAAACACCATATATTTT.

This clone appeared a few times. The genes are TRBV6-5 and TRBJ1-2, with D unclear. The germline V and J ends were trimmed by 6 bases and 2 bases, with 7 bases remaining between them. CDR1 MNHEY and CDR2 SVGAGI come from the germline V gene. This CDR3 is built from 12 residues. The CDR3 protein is CASRTNNYGYTF. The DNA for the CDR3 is TGTGCCAGCAGAACAAACAACTATGGCTACACCTTC.

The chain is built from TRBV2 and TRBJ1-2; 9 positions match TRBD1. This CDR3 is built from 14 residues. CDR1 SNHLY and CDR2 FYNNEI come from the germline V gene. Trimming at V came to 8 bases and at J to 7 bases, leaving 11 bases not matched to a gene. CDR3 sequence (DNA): TGTGCCAGCGCCCGACAGGGGGTCGATGGTGGCTACACCTTC. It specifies CASARQGVDGGYTF.

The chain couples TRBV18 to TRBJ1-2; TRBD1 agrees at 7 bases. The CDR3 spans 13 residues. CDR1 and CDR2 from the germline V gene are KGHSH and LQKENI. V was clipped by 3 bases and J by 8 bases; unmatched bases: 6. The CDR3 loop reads CASSPTGMEGYTF. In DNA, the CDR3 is TGTGCCAGCTCACCGACAGGGATGGAGGGCTACACCTTC.

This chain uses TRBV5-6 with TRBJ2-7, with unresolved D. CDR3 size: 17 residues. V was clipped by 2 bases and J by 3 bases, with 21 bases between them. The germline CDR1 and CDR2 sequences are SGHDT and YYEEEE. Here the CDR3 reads CASSFVPLPTRSYEQYF. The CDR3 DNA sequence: TGTGCCAGCAGCTTTGTACCTTTACCGACAAGAAGCTACGAGCAGTACTTC.

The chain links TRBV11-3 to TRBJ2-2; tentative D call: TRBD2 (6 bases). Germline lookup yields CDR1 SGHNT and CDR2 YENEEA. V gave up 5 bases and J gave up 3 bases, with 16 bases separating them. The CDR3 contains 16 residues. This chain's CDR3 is CASSGTLWGDTGELFF. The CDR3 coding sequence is TGTGCCAGCAGCGGAACCTTGTGGGGGGACACCGGGGAGCTGTTTTTT.

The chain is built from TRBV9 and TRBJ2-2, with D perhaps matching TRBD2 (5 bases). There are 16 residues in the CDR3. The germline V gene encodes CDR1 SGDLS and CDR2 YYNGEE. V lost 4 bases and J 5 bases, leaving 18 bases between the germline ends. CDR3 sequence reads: CASSTPGLGNTGELFF. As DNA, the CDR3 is TGTGCCAGCAGCACCCCGGGCCTCGGGAATACCGGGGAGCTGTTTTTT.

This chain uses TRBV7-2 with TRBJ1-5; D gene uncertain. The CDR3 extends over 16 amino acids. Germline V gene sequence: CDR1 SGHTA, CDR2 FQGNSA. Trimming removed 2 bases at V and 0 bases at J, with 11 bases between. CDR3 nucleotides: TGTGCCAGCAGCTTAACCTCCGACTATAGCAATCAGCCCCAGCATTTT. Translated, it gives CASSLTSDYSNQPQHF. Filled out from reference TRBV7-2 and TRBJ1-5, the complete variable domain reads GAGVSQSPSNKVTEKGKDVELRCDPISGHTALYWYRQSLGQGLEFLIYFQGNSAPDKSGLPSDRFSAERTGGSVSTLTIQRTQQEDSAVYLCASSLTSDYSNQPQHFGDGTRLSIL.

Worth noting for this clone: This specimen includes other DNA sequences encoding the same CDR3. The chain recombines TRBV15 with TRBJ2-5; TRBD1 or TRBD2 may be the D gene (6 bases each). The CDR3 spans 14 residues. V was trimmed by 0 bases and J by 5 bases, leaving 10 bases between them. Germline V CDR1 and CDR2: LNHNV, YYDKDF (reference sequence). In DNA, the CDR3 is TGTGCCACCAGCAGAGATAGAGGGGGGGAGACCCAGTACTTC. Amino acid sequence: CATSRDRGGETQYF. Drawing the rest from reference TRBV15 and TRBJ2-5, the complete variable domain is DAMVIQNPRYQVTQFGKPVTLSCSQTLNHNVMYWYQQKSSQAPKLLFHYYDKDFNNEADTPDNFQSRRPNTSFCFLDIRSPGLGDTAMYLCATSRDRGGETQYFGPGTRLLVL.

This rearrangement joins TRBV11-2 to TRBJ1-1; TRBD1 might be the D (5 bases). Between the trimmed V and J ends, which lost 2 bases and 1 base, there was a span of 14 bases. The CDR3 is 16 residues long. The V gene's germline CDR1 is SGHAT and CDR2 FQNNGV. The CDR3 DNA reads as TGTGCCAGCAGCTTAACGGCAGGGTATCCGAACACTGAAGCTTTCTTT. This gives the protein CASSLTAGYPNTEAFF.